A selection of T cell receptor beta chains follows, all from one sample in a study of T cell repertoires in MIS-A myocarditis. The table came from immunoSEQ multiplex PCR; TCRdb's copy has only in-frame clones and leaves some out. Of around 10,000 clones in the sample, about 89% were seen once. The sample taken for sequencing was thoracic lymph node tissue obtained at autopsy. The origin of the receptors is a man younger than 35 with fulminant myocarditis from multisystem inflammatory syndrome in adults (MIS-A) after COVID-19. Both conserved end residues are part of each CDR3. A D gene is named only where the DNA matches it firmly. Expanded clones are given a class, and other clones once, few, many or no size at all.

d_call	v_call	j_call	clone_size	cdr3_aa	cdr3_nt
NA	TRBV4-1	TRBJ2-1	NA	CASSQQLTWRDPNEQFF	TGCGCCAGCAGCCAACAATTAACCTGGAGGGACCCCAATGAGCAGTTCTTC
TRBD1	TRBV4-3	TRBJ2-7	NA	CASSQEANRGEYEQYF	TGCGCCAGCAGCCAAGAAGCCAACAGGGGGGAATACGAGCAGTACTTC
NA	TRBV11-2	TRBJ1-6	NA	CASSLNSGLINSPLHF	TGTGCCAGCAGCTTAAATTCGGGACTGATTAATTCACCCCTCCACTTT
TRBD1	TRBV5-1	TRBJ2-3	NA	CASSWYGQGFSDTQYF	TGCGCCAGCAGCTGGTATGGACAGGGATTTTCAGATACGCAGTATTTT
NA	TRBV29-1	TRBJ2-5	NA	CSVEGGGRGETQYF	TGCAGCGTTGAAGGGGGGGGGCGCGGAGAGACCCAGTACTTC
NA	TRBV24-1	TRBJ1-4	NA	CATSDSTNEKLFF	TGTGCCACCAGTGATTCCACTAATGAAAAACTGTTTTTT
NA	TRBV13	TRBJ1-6	NA	CASSDTARRSPLHF	TGTGCCAGCAGCGACACCGCCAGGCGCTCACCCCTCCACTTT
NA	TRBV6-1	TRBJ1-1	medium-sized	CASSEAGGTEAFF	TGTGCCAGCAGTGAAGCGGGGGGGACAGAAGCTTTCTTT
NA	TRBV6-5	TRBJ1-4	NA	CASSSPRVQKLFF	TGTGCCAGCAGTTCGCCCAGGGTACAAAAACTGTTTTTT
NA	TRBV4-2	TRBJ1-1	NA	CASSQDYQPRAEAFF	TGTGCCAGCAGCCAAGATTATCAACCCCGGGCTGAAGCTTTCTTT
NA	TRBV11-2	TRBJ2-3	NA	CASSPLRDTQYF	TGTGCCAGCAGCCCTCTTAGGGATACGCAGTATTTT
NA	TRBV6-5	TRBJ2-7	NA	CASSSPGARASYEQYF	TGTGCCAGCAGTTCCCCGGGGGCGAGAGCCTCCTACGAGCAGTACTTC
NA	TRBV28	TRBJ2-7	NA	CASGREQYF	TGTGCCAGCGGGAGGGAGCAGTACTTC
TRBD1	TRBV27	TRBJ1-1	NA	CASSHIQGAGNTEAFF	TGTGCCAGCAGTCATATCCAGGGGGCGGGGAACACTGAAGCTTTCTTT
TRBD1	TRBV7-8	TRBJ2-6	NA	CANIEVVGQGSGANVLTF	TGTGCCAACATAGAGGTAGTTGGACAGGGGAGTGGGGCCAACGTCCTGACTTTC
TRBD1	TRBV10-2	TRBJ1-3	NA	CASADRASGNTIYF	TGCGCCAGCGCGGACAGGGCCTCTGGAAACACCATATATTTT
NA	TRBV28	TRBJ1-1	NA	CASSLNVDTEAFF	TGTGCCAGCAGTTTGAATGTTGACACTGAAGCTTTCTTT
NA	TRBV12-3/TRBV12-4	TRBJ1-2	NA	CASSFAVGYTF	TGTGCCAGCAGTTTTGCCGTTGGCTACACCTTC
NA	TRBV5-6	TRBJ1-2	NA	CASSLIDYGYTF	TGTGCCAGCAGCTTAATCGATTATGGCTACACCTTC
TRBD1	TRBV9	TRBJ1-4	NA	CASSAWDRGNEKLFF	TGTGCCAGCAGCGCCTGGGACAGGGGAAATGAAAAACTGTTTTTT
NA	TRBV6-5	TRBJ1-6	NA	CASTQGRGGSSPLHF	TGTGCCAGCACCCAAGGGAGGGGTGGGAGTTCACCCCTCCACTTT
TRBD1	TRBV29-1	TRBJ1-1	NA	CSAVWDRGLGTEAFF	TGCAGCGCCGTCTGGGACAGGGGGTTGGGGACTGAAGCTTTCTTT
NA	TRBV5-1	TRBJ2-7	once	CASSRVAANSGYEQYF	TGCGCCAGCAGCCGGGTGGCGGCCAATAGCGGTTACGAGCAGTACTTC
NA	TRBV2	TRBJ1-3	NA	CASRARTASGNTIYF	TGTGCCAGCAGGGCTCGGACAGCCTCTGGAAACACCATATATTTT
TRBD1	TRBV9	TRBJ1-2	NA	CASSAAGTAPFYGYTF	TGTGCCAGCAGCGCCGCAGGGACAGCTCCTTTCTATGGCTACACCTTC
NA	TRBV28	TRBJ1-1	few	CASSLAGRVSTEAFF	TGTGCCAGCAGTTTAGCAGGGAGGGTATCCACTGAAGCTTTCTTT
NA	TRBV5-6	TRBJ2-7	NA	CASSYATASYEQYF	TGTGCCAGCAGCTACGCGACAGCCTCCTACGAGCAGTACTTC
NA	TRBV29-1	TRBJ1-2	once	CSVWDRSYTF	TGCAGCGTCTGGGACCGAAGCTACACCTTC
NA	TRBV19	TRBJ2-7	NA	CASSIAVGGSYEQYF	TGTGCCAGTAGTATAGCGGTCGGGGGTTCCTACGAGCAGTACTTC
NA	TRBV13	TRBJ1-1	NA	CASSLTQGKNTEAFF	TGTGCCAGCAGCTTAACCCAGGGCAAGAACACTGAAGCTTTCTTT
NA	TRBV12-3/TRBV12-4	TRBJ2-1	once	CASSPGTDNEQFF	TGTGCCAGCAGTCCGGGGACTGACAATGAGCAGTTCTTC
TRBD2	TRBV28	TRBJ2-5	NA	CASSISGRGTQYF	TGTGCCAGCAGTATTAGCGGGAGAGGGACCCAGTACTTC
NA	TRBV10-3	TRBJ1-5	NA	CAISEQYNQPQHF	TGTGCCATCAGTGAACAATACAATCAGCCCCAGCATTTT
TRBD1	TRBV24-1	TRBJ2-1	once	CATSDIDRGFSHNEQFF	TGTGCCACCAGTGATATTGACAGGGGATTTTCGCACAATGAGCAGTTCTTC
TRBD2	TRBV5-6	TRBJ2-7	NA	CASSLAGGVHEQYF	TGTGCCAGCAGCTTGGCGGGGGGTGTCCACGAGCAGTACTTC
NA	TRBV18	TRBJ2-6	NA	CASSPLLANPSGANVLTF	TGTGCCAGCTCACCACTGCTAGCGAACCCCTCTGGGGCCAACGTCCTGACTTTC
NA	TRBV12-3/TRBV12-4	TRBJ1-2	NA	CASSSTQGSGYTF	TGTGCCAGCAGCAGTACACAGGGAAGCGGCTACACCTTC
NA	TRBV2	TRBJ1-4	once	CASTETGRPRLANEKLFF	TGTGCCAGCACCGAAACCGGACGGCCCAGGCTAGCTAATGAAAAACTGTTTTTT
NA	TRBV5-1	TRBJ2-2	NA	CASSEGSRDLPGELFF	TGCGCCAGCAGCGAAGGAAGTAGGGACCTTCCGGGGGAGCTGTTTTTT
NA	TRBV5-1	TRBJ2-3	NA	CASSLGVRGTDTQYF	TGCGCCAGCAGCTTGGGAGTCAGGGGCACAGATACGCAGTATTTT
TRBD2	TRBV7-4	TRBJ2-7	NA	CASSFFPRTSAFENEQYF	TGTGCCAGCAGCTTTTTCCCCCGGACTAGCGCCTTCGAAAACGAGCAGTACTTC
NA	TRBV19	TRBJ1-3	NA	CASSIGARGRTGNTIYF	TGTGCCAGTAGTATAGGGGCGCGGGGCCGGACTGGAAACACCATATATTTT
NA	TRBV29-1	TRBJ1-2	NA	CSVDVGQPLGGYTF	TGCAGCGTTGACGTTGGACAGCCCTTAGGAGGCTACACCTTC
TRBD2	TRBV27	TRBJ2-1	NA	CASIPRLAGFSYNEQFF	TGTGCCAGCATCCCCCGACTAGCGGGGTTTTCCTACAATGAGCAGTTCTTC
NA	TRBV6-5	TRBJ2-7	NA	CASSLRTSGSGEQYF	TGTGCCAGCAGCCTCAGAACTTCGGGGTCGGGCGAGCAGTACTTC